Below are 2 T cell receptor beta chains sequenced from a single sample in a study of blood T cell repertoires in COVID-19. Method: immunoSEQ multiplex PCR; TCRdb's copy keeps in-frame clones and lacks some. The sample carries over 65,000 clones, 70% to 90% recorded once. Input material: peripheral blood. All receptors come from an elderly man with COVID-19, enrolled during active disease.

The chain employs TRBV11-3 and TRBJ2-1; 7 bases match TRBD2. Trimming cost V 1 base and J 6 bases; bases outside gene matches: 9. The length of the CDR3 is 16 residues. Germline CDR1 reads SGHNT; CDR2 reads YENEEA. The DNA of the CDR3 is TGTGCCAGCAGCTTAGGTCAGGGAGGGATGCGCAATGAGCAGTTCTTC. Residues: CASSLGQGGMRNEQFF.

This clone occurred once. The chain has TRBV6-6 and TRBJ1-5; tentative D call: TRBD1 (6 bases). The germline V and J ends were trimmed by 5 bases and 12 bases, with 14 bases remaining between them. Germline V gene sequence: CDR1 MNHNY, CDR2 SVGAGI (reference sequence). The CDR3 is 12 amino acids. The CDR3 DNA is TGTGCCAGCAGTACCGGACAGTTGGGCCAGCATTTT. This sequence encodes CASSTGQLGQHF.